The clone carrying this TCR beta chain was counted at least ten times. The use of a sample-barcoded 5' primer and a J-beta primer mix characterized a second PCR of roughly 6 to 11 cycles. TCRdb used MiXCR to reprocess the 5' RACE reads, holding one entry per CDR3 protein. The repertoire includes fewer than 2,000,000 distinct CDR3 sequences, 39% of them detected once, and roughly 23% sits in the top ten. The data belong to a study of blood T cells in healthy people across ages. The CDR3 has 11 amino acids. V gave up 4 bases and J gave up 11 bases, with 12 bases separating them. Germline CDR1 and CDR2: SQVTM and ANQGSEA.

Sequenced material: blood. The genes are TRBV29-1 and TRBJ2-4, with no clear D. The TCR was taken from a human donor in good health. CDR3: CSVGRVGLQYF. The CDR3 DNA reads TGCAGCGTTGGAAGGGTAGGGCTTCAGTACTTC. The full variable domain, in which reference TRBV29-1 and TRBJ2-4 provide the parts outside the CDR3, is SAVISQKPSRDICQRGTSLTIQCQVDSQVTMMFWYRQQPGQSLTLIATANQGSEATYESGFVIDKFPISRPNLTFSTLTVSNMSPEDSSIYLCSVGRVGLQYFGAGTRLSVL.